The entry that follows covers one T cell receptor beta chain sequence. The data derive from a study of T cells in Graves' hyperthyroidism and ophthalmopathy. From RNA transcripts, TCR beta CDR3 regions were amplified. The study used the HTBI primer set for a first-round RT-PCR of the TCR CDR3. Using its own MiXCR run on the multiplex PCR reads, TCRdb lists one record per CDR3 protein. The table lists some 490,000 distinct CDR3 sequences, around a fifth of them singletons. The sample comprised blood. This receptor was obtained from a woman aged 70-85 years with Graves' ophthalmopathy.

The CDR3 DNA reads as TGTGCCAGCAGCGGGGGACTAGCGGGAGGGGTGGAGACCCAGTACTTC. Its protein is CASSGGLAGGVETQYF. The V and J genes are TRBV7-2 and TRBJ2-5; the match to TRBD2 covers 16 bases. Unmatched junction bases numbered 5, after V lost 5 bases and J lost 5 bases. The CDR3 has 16 amino acids. Germline V gives CDR1 SGHTA, CDR2 FQGNSA.